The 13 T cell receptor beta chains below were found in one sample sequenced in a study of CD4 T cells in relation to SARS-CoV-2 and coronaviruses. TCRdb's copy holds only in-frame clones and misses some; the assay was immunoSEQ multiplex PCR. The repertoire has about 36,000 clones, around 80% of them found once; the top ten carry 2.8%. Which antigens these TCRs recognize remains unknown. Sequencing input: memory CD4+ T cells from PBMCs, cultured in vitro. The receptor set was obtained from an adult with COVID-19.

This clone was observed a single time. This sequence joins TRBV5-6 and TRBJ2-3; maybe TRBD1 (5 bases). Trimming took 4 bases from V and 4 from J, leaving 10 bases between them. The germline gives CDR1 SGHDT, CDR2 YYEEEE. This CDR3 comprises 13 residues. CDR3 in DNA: TGTGCCAGCAGCCGACAGATTCCAGATACGCAGTATTTT. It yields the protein CASSRQIPDTQYF. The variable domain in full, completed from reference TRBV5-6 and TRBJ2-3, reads DAGVTQSPTHLIKTRGQQVTLRCSPKSGHDTVSWYQQALGQGPQFIFQYYEEEERQRGNFPDRFSGHQFPNYSSELNVNALLLGDSALYLCASSRQIPDTQYFGPGTRLTVL.

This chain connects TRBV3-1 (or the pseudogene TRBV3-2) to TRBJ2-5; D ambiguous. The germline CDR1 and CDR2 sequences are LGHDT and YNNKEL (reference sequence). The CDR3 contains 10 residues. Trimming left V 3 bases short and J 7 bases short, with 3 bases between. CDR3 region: CASSQGTQYF. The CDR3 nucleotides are TGTGCCAGCAGCCAGGGGACCCAGTACTTC.

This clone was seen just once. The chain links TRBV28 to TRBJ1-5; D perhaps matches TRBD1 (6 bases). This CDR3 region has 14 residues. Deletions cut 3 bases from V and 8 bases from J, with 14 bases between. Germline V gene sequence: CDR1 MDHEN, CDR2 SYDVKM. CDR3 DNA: TGTGCCAGCAGTTTTCGGCAGGGGATGAAGCCCCAGCATTTT. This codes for CASSFRQGMKPQHF. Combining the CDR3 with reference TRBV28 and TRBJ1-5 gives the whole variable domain DVKVTQSSRYLVKRTGEKVFLECVQDMDHENMFWYRQDPGLGLRLIYFSYDVKMKEKGDIPEGYSVSREKKERFSLILESASTNQTSMYLCASSFRQGMKPQHFGDGTRLSIL.

The CDR3 DNA reads TGTGCCAGTAGTAGGCCGGGAGGGCGGGAGACCCAGTACTTC. Translation gives CASSRPGGRETQYF. The chain combines TRBV19 with TRBJ2-5; TRBD2 aligns across 8 bases. This CDR3 has 14 residues. The junction had 6 bases not matched to a gene; V was cut back by 4 bases and J by 5 bases. Looked up from germline, CDR1 is LNHDA and CDR2 is SQIVND (reference sequence).

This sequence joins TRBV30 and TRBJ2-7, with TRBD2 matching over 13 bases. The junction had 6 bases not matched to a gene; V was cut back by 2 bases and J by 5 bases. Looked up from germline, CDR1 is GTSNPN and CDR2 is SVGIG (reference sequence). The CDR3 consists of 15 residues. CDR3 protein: CAWSLGLAGADEQYF. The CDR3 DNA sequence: TGTGCCTGGAGTCTTGGACTAGCGGGAGCGGACGAGCAGTACTTC.

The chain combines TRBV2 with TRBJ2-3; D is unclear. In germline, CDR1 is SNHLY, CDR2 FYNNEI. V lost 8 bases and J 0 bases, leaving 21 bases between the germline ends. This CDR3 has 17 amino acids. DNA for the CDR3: TGTGCCAGCCAGGCCCGAATCGAGGTTACAAGCACAGATACGCAGTATTTT. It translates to CASQARIEVTSTDTQYF.

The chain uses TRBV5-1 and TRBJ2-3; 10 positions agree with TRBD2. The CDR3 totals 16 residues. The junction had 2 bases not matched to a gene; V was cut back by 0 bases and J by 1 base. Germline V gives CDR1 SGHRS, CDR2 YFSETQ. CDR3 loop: CASSLAGTSGTDTQYF. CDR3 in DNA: TGCGCCAGCAGCTTGGCCGGGACTAGCGGCACAGATACGCAGTATTTT.

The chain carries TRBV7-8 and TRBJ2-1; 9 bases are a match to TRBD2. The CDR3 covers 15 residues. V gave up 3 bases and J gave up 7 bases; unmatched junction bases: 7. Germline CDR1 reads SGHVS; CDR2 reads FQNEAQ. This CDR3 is CASSFVPGLANEQFF. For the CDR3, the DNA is TGTGCCAGCAGCTTTGTTCCGGGACTAGCTAATGAGCAGTTCTTC.

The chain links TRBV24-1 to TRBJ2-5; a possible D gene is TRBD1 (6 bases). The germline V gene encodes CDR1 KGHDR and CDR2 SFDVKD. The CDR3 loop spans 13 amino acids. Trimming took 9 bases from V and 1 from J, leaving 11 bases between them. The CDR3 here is CATGSGAQETQYF. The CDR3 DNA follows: TGTGCCACCGGGTCAGGGGCCCAAGAGACCCAGTACTTC.

The CDR3 protein is CASSSRGQGFTWYEQYF. The CDR3 DNA follows: TGTGCCAGCAGCTCCCGTGGACAGGGCTTCACCTGGTACGAGCAGTACTTC. The chain combines TRBV28 with TRBJ2-7; 8 bases map to TRBD1. The V gene's germline CDR1 is MDHEN and CDR2 SYDVKM. The CDR3 extends over 17 amino acids. V was pared by 6 bases and J by 4 bases, with 17 bases of the junction left unmatched.

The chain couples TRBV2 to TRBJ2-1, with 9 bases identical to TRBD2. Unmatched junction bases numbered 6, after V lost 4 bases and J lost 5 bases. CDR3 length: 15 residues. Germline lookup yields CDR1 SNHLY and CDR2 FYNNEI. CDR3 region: CASSGIAGADNEQFF. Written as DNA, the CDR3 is TGTGCCAGCAGTGGAATAGCGGGAGCCGACAATGAGCAGTTCTTC.

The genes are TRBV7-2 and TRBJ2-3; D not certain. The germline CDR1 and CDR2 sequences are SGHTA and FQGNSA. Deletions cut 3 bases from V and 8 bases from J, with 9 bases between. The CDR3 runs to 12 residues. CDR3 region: CASSFLVGTQYF. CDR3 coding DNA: TGTGCCAGCAGCTTTTTGGTGGGTACGCAGTATTTT.

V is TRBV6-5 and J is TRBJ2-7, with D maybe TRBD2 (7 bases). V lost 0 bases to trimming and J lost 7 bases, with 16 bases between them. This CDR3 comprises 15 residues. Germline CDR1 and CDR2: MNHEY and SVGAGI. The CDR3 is CASSYSIVGGGEQYF. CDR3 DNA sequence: TGTGCCAGCAGTTACTCGATAGTGGGAGGGGGTGAGCAGTACTTC.